Below, 6 T cell receptor beta chains from the same sample are listed, as sequenced in a study of blood T cell repertoires in COVID-19. Sequencing was performed with immunoSEQ multiplex PCR; in TCRdb, only in-frame clones are kept and a portion is missing. The data hold 220,000 or so clones, with approximately 81% observed a single time. Sequenced material: peripheral blood. Receptor source: an older woman who had recovered from COVID-19.

The J gene is TRBJ1-5, the V gene TRBV19; TRBD1 matches 9 bases. Trimming removed 1 base from V and 5 bases from J; junction bases left unmatched: 3. The CDR3 length is 15 residues. The V gene's germline CDR1 is LNHDA and CDR2 SQIVND (reference sequence). The CDR3 nucleotides are TGTGCCAGTAGTATAGGGGACAGGGAGTATCAGCCCCAGCATTTT. Translation: CASSIGDREYQPQHF.

CDR3 region: CASSQDGRRGRGNTDTQYF. CDR3 coding DNA: TGTGCCAGCAGCCAAGATGGGAGAAGGGGACGGGGGAACACAGATACGCAGTATTTT. The gene calls are TRBV3-1 (or the pseudogene TRBV3-2) and TRBJ2-3, with D possibly matching TRBD2 (6 bases). V was pared by 0 bases and J by 2 bases, with 21 bases between. Looked up from germline, CDR1 is LGHDT and CDR2 is YNNKEL (reference sequence). The CDR3 sequence is 19 residues long.

V gene TRBV7-9 combines with J gene TRBJ2-7, with TRBD2 matching over 12 bases. The CDR3 is 15 amino acids. The V and J ends lost 8 bases and 2 bases, in that order; junction bases with no gene match: 7. The V gene's germline CDR1 is SEHNR and CDR2 FQNEAQ (reference sequence). The CDR3 DNA sequence: TGTGCCAGCGGCCCTAGCGGGGGGGGGACCTACGAGCAGTACTTC. It translates to CASGPSGGGTYEQYF.

This chain connects TRBV11-2 to TRBJ1-2, with D possibly matching TRBD1 (6 bases). Germline V gene data show CDR1 as SGHAT and CDR2 as FQNNGV. This CDR3 has 14 amino acids. V lost 1 base, J lost 5 bases, and 11 bases lay in between. The CDR3 loop is CASSLGGGRYGYTF. The CDR3 coding sequence is TGTGCCAGCAGCTTAGGGGGGGGGCGGTATGGCTACACCTTC.

The chain recombines TRBV2 with TRBJ2-3, with 14 bases lining up with TRBD2. CDR3 length: 16 amino acids. With 4 bases clipped from V and 5 bases from J, the junction kept 5 bases outside the gene matches. Germline CDR1 reads SNHLY; CDR2 reads FYNNEI. This CDR3 is CASSARLAGGGDTQYF. The CDR3 nucleotides are TGTGCCAGCAGTGCCCGACTAGCGGGGGGGGGAGATACGCAGTATTTT.

V is TRBV7-2 and J is TRBJ2-5; the D gene is possibly TRBD2 (6 bases). Trimming left V 2 bases short and J 5 bases short, with 15 bases between. This CDR3 comprises 15 residues. Germline CDR1 reads SGHTA; CDR2 reads FQGNSA. The CDR3 nucleotides are TGTGCCAGCAGCTTACCGACTAGTGCAACGGAGACCCAGTACTTC. It translates to CASSLPTSATETQYF.